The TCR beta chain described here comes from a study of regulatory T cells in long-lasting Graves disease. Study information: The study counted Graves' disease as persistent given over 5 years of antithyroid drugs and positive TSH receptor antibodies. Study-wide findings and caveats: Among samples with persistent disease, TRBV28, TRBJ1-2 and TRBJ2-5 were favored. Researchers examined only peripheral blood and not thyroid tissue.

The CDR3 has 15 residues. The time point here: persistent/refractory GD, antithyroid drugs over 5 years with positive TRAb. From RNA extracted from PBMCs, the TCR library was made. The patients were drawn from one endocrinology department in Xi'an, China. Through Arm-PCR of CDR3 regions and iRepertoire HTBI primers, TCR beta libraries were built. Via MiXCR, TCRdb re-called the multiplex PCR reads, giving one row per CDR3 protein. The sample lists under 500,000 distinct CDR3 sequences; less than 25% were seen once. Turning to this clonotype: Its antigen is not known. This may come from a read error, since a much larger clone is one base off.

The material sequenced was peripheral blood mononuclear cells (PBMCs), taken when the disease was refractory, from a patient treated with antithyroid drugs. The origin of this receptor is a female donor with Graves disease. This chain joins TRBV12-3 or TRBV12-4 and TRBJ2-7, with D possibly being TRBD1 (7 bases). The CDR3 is CAISESPSGGYEQHF. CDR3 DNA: TGTGCCATCAGTGAGTCCCCATCAGGGGGGTACGAGCAGCACTTC.